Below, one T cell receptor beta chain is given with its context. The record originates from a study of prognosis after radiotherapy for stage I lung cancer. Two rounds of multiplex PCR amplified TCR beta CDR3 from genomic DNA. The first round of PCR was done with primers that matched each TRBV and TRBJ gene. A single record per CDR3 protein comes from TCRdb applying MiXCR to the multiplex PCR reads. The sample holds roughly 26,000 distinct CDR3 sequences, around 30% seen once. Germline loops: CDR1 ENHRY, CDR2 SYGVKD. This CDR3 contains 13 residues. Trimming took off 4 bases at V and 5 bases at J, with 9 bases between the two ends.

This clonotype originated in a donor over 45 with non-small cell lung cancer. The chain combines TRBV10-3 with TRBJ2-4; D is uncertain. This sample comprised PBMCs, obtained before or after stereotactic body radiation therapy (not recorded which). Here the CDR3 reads CAISGHKENIQYF. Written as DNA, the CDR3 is TGTGCCATCAGTGGACATAAGGAAAACATTCAGTACTTC.